This T cell receptor beta chain was sequenced for a study of blood T cell repertoires in COVID-19. Overall study context: Material from acute and convalescent COVID-19 was sourced from the United States, Italy and Spain. Sample material is recorded as cDNA or gDNA derived from T cells, B-cell-depleted T cells, or PBMCs.

CDR1 is SGHTA, CDR2 FQGNSA, per germline. The length of the CDR3 is 15 residues. V shed 3 bases, J shed 4 bases, and the junction held 1 base outside the gene matches. Seattle's cohort entered during active infection and was followed longitudinally. The authors' processing: Reference gene primer amplification in the assay estimated nucleated cell counts. Assay: immunoSEQ multiplex PCR; the TCRdb copy retains only in-frame clones and omits some. V and J calls and clone size are as listed in that table; D and trimming were resolved from the DNA. The sample carries under 400,000 clones, around 89% recorded once.

The chain employs TRBV7-2 and TRBJ2-2; 11 bases line up with TRBD2. Sample: peripheral blood. This TCR derives from a woman aged 25 to 45 with COVID-19, enrolled during active disease. The CDR3 nucleotides read TGTGCCAGCAGCTTTAGCGGGGGGGGCACCGGGGAGCTGTTTTTT. This sequence encodes CASSFSGGGTGELFF.